The 4 T cell receptor beta chains in this list originate from one sample, sequenced in a study of cytomegalovirus exposure and HLA in healthy donors (TCRdb year 2017). The library was prepared using the immunoSEQ multiplex PCR assay. For the multiplex PCR, a mixture combining 60 forward primers for TCR Vbeta segments and 13 reverse primers for TCR Jbeta segments was used. TCRdb limited this immuneACCESS table to in-frame rearrangements with V and J called. A share of clones is missing; checked studies link under half to unresolved V genes, and the rest is unexplained. The sample yields 55,000 to 80,000 clones; 60% to 75% were counted once. The ten top clones hold roughly 12% of the sample. Specimen: PBMCs. The receptor source for this set is a man between 65 and 85 years old in good health and CMV-seronegative.

This clone was recorded once. This chain joins TRBV7-2 and TRBJ2-3; D may be TRBD2 (6 bases). CDR1 and CDR2 (germline): SGHTA, FQGNSA. V was cut by 5 bases and J by 0 bases, with 9 bases left in between. There are 14 residues in the CDR3. The CDR3 coding sequence is TGTGCCAGCAGCCCAGGACTAAGCACAGATACGCAGTATTTT. This gives the protein CASSPGLSTDTQYF.

The chain uses TRBV6-1 and TRBJ1-2; TRBD1 aligns across 9 bases. CDR3 length: 14 residues. Trimming removed 3 bases from V and 5 bases from J; junction bases left unmatched: 4. The germline V gene has CDR1 MNHNS and CDR2 SASEGT. The DNA for the CDR3 is TGTGCCAGCAGTGAGCCGGGACAGGGTTATGGCTACACCTTC. Its protein product is CASSEPGQGYGYTF.

The chain recombines TRBV7-9 with TRBJ2-1; 14 bases fit TRBD2. With V trimmed by 5 bases and J by 8 bases, 8 bases remained unmatched. Germline CDR1 SEHNR, CDR2 FQNEAQ (reference sequence). The CDR3 spans 16 residues. The CDR3 loop is CASSTGLAGEVDEQFF. CDR3 DNA sequence: TGTGCCAGCAGCACGGGACTAGCGGGAGAAGTCGATGAGCAGTTCTTC.

The chain combines TRBV4-1 with TRBJ1-3; unclear D gene. The CDR3 is 15 residues long. The V and J ends lost 3 bases and 0 bases respectively, with 9 bases between them. The germline CDR1 and CDR2 sequences are MGHRA and YSYEKL. This chain's CDR3 is CASSHIRDSGNTIYF. In DNA form, the CDR3 reads TGCGCCAGCAGCCATATCCGGGACTCTGGAAACACCATATATTTT.